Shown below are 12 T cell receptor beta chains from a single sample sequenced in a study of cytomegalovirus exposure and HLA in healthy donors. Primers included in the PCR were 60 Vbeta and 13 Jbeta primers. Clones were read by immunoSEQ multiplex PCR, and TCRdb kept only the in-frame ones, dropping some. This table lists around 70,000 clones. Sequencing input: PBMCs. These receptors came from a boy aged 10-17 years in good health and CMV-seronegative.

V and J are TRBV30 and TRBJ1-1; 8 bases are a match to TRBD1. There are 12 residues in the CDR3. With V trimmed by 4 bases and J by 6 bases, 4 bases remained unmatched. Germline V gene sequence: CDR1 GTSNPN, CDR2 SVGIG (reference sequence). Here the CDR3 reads CAWTTGGAEAFF. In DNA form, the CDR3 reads TGTGCCTGGACTACAGGGGGGGCTGAAGCTTTCTTT.

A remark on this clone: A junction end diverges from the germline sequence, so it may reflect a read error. This chain's CDR3 is CASILEAGAGGYTF. The CDR3 region has the DNA TGTGCCAGCATCTTGGAAGCAGGGGCTGGTGGCTACACCTTC. This chain connects TRBV5-4 to TRBJ1-2, with a tentative D call TRBD1 (6 bases). The CDR3 spans 14 residues. Germline values: CDR1 SGHNT, CDR2 YYREEE (reference sequence). The full variable domain, with the rest looked up from reference TRBV5-4 and TRBJ1-2, is ETGVTQSPTHLIKTRGQQVTLRCSSQSGHNTVSWYQQALGQGPQFIFQYYREEENGRGNFPPRFSGLQFPNYSSELNVNALELDDSALYLCASILEAGAGGYTFGSGTRLTVV.

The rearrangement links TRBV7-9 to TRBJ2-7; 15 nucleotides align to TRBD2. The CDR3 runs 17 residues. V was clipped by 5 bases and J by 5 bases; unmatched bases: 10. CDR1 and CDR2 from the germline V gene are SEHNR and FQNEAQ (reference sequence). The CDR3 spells CASSRPGLAGGVNEQYF. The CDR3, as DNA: TGTGCCAGCAGCCGCCCGGGACTAGCGGGGGGTGTAAACGAGCAGTACTTC.

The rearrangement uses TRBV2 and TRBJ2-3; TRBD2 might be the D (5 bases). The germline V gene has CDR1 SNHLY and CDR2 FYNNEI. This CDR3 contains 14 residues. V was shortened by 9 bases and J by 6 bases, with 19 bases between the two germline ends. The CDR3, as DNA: TGTGCCAGTGGAATCCCAACCCGCGGGGATACGCAGTATTTT. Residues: CASGIPTRGDTQYF.

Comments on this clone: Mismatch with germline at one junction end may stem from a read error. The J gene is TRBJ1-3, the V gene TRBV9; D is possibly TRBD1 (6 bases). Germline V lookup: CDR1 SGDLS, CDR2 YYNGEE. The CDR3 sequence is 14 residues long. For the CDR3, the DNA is TGTGCCAGCAGCGATGGACAGTCTGGAAACAACATATATTTT. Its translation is CASSDGQSGNNIYF.

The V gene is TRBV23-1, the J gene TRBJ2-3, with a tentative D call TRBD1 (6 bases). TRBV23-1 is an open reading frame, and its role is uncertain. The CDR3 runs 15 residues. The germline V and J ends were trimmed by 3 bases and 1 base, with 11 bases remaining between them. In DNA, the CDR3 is TGCGCCAGCAGTCACCCGGACAGCCGCACAGATACGCAGTATTTT. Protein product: CASSHPDSRTDTQYF.

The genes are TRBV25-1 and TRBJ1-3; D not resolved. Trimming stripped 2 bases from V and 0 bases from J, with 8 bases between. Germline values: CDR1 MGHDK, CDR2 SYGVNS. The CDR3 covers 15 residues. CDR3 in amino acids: CASSEQAYSGNTIYF. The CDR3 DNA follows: TGTGCCAGCAGTGAACAGGCCTACTCTGGAAACACCATATATTTT.

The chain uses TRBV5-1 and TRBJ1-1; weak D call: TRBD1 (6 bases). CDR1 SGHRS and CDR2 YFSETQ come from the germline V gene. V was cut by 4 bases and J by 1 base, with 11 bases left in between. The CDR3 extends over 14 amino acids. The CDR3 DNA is TGCGCCAGCAGCCCGACGACAGGGAACACTGAAGCTTTCTTT. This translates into CASSPTTGNTEAFF.

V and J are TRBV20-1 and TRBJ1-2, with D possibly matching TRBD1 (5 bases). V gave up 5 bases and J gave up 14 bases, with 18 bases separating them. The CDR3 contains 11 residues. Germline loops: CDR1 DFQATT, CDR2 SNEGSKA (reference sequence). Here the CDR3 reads CSAQIQGTHTF. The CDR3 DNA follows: TGCAGTGCTCAAATCCAGGGAACTCATACCTTC.

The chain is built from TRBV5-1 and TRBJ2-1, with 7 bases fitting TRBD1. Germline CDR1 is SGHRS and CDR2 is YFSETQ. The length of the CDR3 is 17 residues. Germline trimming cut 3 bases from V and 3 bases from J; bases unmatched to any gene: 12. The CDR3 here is CASSSGTEQFNYNEQFF. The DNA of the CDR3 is TGCGCCAGCAGCTCAGGGACAGAACAATTTAACTACAATGAGCAGTTCTTC.

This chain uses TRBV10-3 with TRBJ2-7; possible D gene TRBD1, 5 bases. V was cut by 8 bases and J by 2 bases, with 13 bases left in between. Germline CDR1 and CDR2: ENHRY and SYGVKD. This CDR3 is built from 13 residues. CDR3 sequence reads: CAILKQDAYEQYF. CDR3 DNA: TGTGCCATCTTGAAACAGGACGCCTACGAGCAGTACTTC.

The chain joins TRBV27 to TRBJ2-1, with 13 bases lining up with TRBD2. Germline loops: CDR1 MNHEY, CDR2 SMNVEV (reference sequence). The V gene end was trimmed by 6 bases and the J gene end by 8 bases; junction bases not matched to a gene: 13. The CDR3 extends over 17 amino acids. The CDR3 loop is CASSHPPTSGRSYEQFF. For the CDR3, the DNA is TGTGCCAGCAGCCATCCCCCGACTAGCGGGAGGTCGTATGAGCAGTTCTTC.